This TCR beta chain was sequenced during a study of metastatic and nonmetastatic thyroid tumors. Whole-study findings and limits: As reported, TCR beta diversity in blood and tumor was significantly higher in malignant thyroid tumors than in benign nodules.

This clone has at least ten counts. Its antigen is not known. MiXCR was used by TCRdb to re-call the PCR reads. The sample has 15,000 to 20,000 clones, approximately 30% seen once. No treatment had been given to any patient before thyroid surgery. The CDR3 loop spans 12 amino acids. With 0 bases removed from V and 6 bases from J, the gap between germline ends came to 5 bases. In germline, CDR1 is SGHTA, CDR2 FQGNSA. The source is a female donor with papillary thyroid cancer or a benign thyroid nodule (not recorded which). Some clones in this sample may be carry-over from other donors' samples. This chain connects TRBV7-2 to TRBJ2-5; D is unclear. The sample was adjacent normal tissue. The CDR3 protein is CASSLARQTQYF. DNA of the CDR3: TGTGCCAGCAGCTTAGCCCGACAGACCCAGTACTTC.